This T cell receptor beta chain is drawn from a study of human T cells and chemical hapten exposure. TCRdb reprocessed the RACE reads via MiXCR and lists one record per CDR3 protein. Seen here are approximately 82,000 distinct CDR3 sequences, roughly 12% observed once, and the top ten hold around 3.2%. With V trimmed by 2 bases and J by 11 bases, 12 bases remained unmatched. Germline V CDR1 and CDR2: SGHDT, YYEEEE. The CDR3 is made up of 14 amino acids. This clonotype occurred many times. As to time point: patch test 1, 2 weeks after DPC sensitization. This sample's treatment: therapeutic diphenylcyclopropenone sensitization with weekly scalp DPC.

The rearrangement joins TRBV5-6 to TRBJ1-1, with 7 nucleotides matching TRBD1. The starting material was whole blood, obtained in connection with sensitization to the hapten diphenylcyclopropenone (DPC). This receptor was identified in a woman in her fifties or sixties with alopecia areata. Some clones in this sample may be carry-over from other donors' samples. The CDR3, as DNA: TGTGCCAGCAGCTTAGGGACAGTCCAAGTTCGCGCTTTCTTT. Its protein product is CASSLGTVQVRAFF.